This T cell receptor (beta chain) was obtained from a study of neurological immune-mediated disorders (dated by TCRdb to between 2018 and 2021). At the level of the whole study: Among the roughly 34 multiple sclerosis patients, relapsing-remitting MS was present in some 30 and secondary progressive MS was present in 3. The study compared peripheral blood TCR-beta repertoires of HTLV-I-associated myelopathy (HAM/TSP) patients, multiple sclerosis patients and healthy controls using UMI-based sequencing. Alongside PBMC samples, the set of about 97 TCR-beta libraries contained longitudinal samples, technical triplicates, and paired CD4+ and CD8+ T-cell subsets that had been sorted. The cohort comprised about 68 subjects: 14 HAM/TSP patients, around 35 multiple sclerosis patients and around 20 healthy controls. The paper as a whole reports these results and caveats: No identical CDR3 amino acid sequences were shared among expanded clones across subjects, suggesting private TCR-beta repertoires in all groups. TCR clonal expansion was highest in HAM/TSP patients and lowest in MS patients, with MS patients falling below even healthy controls. Phylogenetic analysis grouped repertoires from 18 of 34 MS patients into a cluster of related CDR3 sequences, suggesting a possible repertoire-level signature. The MS cluster showed no association with clinical or MRI features, and the authors stated that larger cohorts are needed.

Many counts were recorded for this clonotype. It lacks a known antigen. Qualities for individual bases were not recorded, and no much larger clone is one base off. cDNA synthesis used template-switch 5'RACE with a primer carrying a 10-nucleotide random unique molecular identifier tagging each TCR transcript. Over 170 million TCR-beta sequences, covering 15-18 subjects, were produced in each sequencing run. The RNeasy kit was used for extraction of total RNA. The KAPA Real-time Library Amplification kit was used to amplify TCR-beta VDJ regions with primers for the TCR constant region and the 5'RACE anchor. A first PCR added sample indexes and Illumina adaptors, after which a second PCR increased the library yield. After Ampure bead purification, the TCR product of roughly 650 bp was size-selected on a 2% E-gel SizeSelection system. Before pooling, library quality was assessed on a Bioanalyzer, concentration was determined with Qubit, and library quantification was performed with the Kapa Library Quantification kit. Paired-end 2 x 150 bp sequencing of the libraries was performed on an Illumina HiSeq 2500. To increase sequence diversity, 25-30% phiX was spiked into each library pool. In the paper's pipeline: The quality-filtered reads were processed with the UMI-based MiGEC pipeline, whose error correction step removed more than 80% of the raw TCR sequences. VDJ genes were aligned to IMGT germline references, and each clonotype was defined by a unique CDR3 amino acid sequence together with V-J genes. Clonal expansion, Shannon diversity, and CDR3 relatedness (CalcPairwiseDistances, ClusterSamples) were evaluated with VDJtools, and phylogenetic trees were built with CLCbio workbench. A clone was classed as expanded if it had 8 or more unique UMIs, a cutoff based on coefficient-of-variation modelling across technical triplicates. The public reads were quality trimmed at Q25 with fastp and then assembled into clones with MiXCR by TCRdb, keeping productive beta chains. Rows with one shared CDR3 protein collapse into an entry with the most common genes and DNA. The V and J calls follow TCRdb's processing rather than the paper's. The sample records around 64,000 distinct CDR3 sequences, 3.2% of which are singletons. The ten most abundant clones make up roughly 5% of the sample.

The cysteine opens and the phenylalanine closes a CDR3 of 14 amino acids. CDR3 DNA is the only sequence kept; it has 42 bases, read in frame from the first base. The V end gives up 4 bases and the J end 2 bases, leaving 6 bases in the junction not matched to a gene. Based on the germline V gene, the CDR1 and CDR2 sequences are SGHRS and YFSETQ. For the unsorted PBMC libraries, 2 million PBMCs were stored in RNAlater at -80 degrees C until RNA extraction and were used to generate the libraries. The multiple sclerosis patients were enrolled in a US clinical protocol that evaluated disease progression with magnetic resonance imaging. Peripheral blood was subjected to Ficoll-Hypaque density gradient centrifugation to isolate PBMCs, which were then cryopreserved in liquid nitrogen.

This receptor was identified in a woman aged 45-59 years with multiple sclerosis. Recombination linked TRBV5-1 to TRBJ2-7; TRBD2 aligns with 7 central bases. The sequenced sample was PBMCs. Read as DNA, the sequence is TGCGCCAGCAGCAGCGGACTAGTTCCCTACGAGCAGTACTTC. Its protein product is CASSSGLVPYEQYF. Extended through the reference TRBV5-1 and TRBJ2-7 proteins, this CDR3 yields the full variable domain: KAGVTQTPRYLIKTRGQQVTLSCSPISGHRSVSWYQQTPGQGLQFLFEYFSETQRNKGNFPGRFSGRQFSNSRSEMNVSTLELGDSALYLCASSSGLVPYEQYFGPGTRLTVT.